These 11 T cell receptor beta chains were all obtained from the same sample, sequenced in a study of cytomegalovirus exposure and HLA in healthy donors (TCRdb year 2017). The protocol used for the library was the immunoSEQ multiplex PCR assay. For the multiplex PCR, a mixture combining 60 forward primers for TCR Vbeta segments and 13 reverse primers for TCR Jbeta segments was used. The source is immuneACCESS, and TCRdb retained only in-frame sequences with V and J called. Part of the clones is not carried over; for the studies checked, unresolved V genes explain less than half of this, and the remainder is unexplained. Recorded for this sample are roughly 100,000 clones; about 76% of them occurred a single time. Clones ranked in the top ten supply roughly 6% of the sample. The sequencing sample was made of PBMCs. The receptor set was obtained from a woman between 45 and 60 years old in good health and CMV-seropositive.

This rearrangement joins TRBV5-4 to TRBJ2-5, with TRBD2 matching over 8 bases. The DNA end lines up better with TRBJ2-7; the J call may be wrong. This CDR3 region has 17 residues. Germline assignment: CDR1 SGHNT and CDR2 YYREEE (reference sequence). The CDR3 reads CASSLALGAGVSYEQYF. Written as DNA, the CDR3 is TGTGCCAGCAGCTTGGCCCTCGGAGCGGGGGTAAGCTACGAGCAGTACTTC.

The V gene is TRBV5-1, the J gene TRBJ1-3; 8 bases line up with TRBD1. The CDR3 is 18 amino acids. The germline V gene has CDR1 SGHRS and CDR2 YFSETQ. The ends lost 3 bases at V and 3 bases at J; junction bases unmatched: 14. The CDR3 loop reads CASSSQPITGGRGNTIYF. Written as DNA, the CDR3 is TGCGCCAGCAGCTCGCAACCAATAACAGGGGGACGTGGAAACACCATATATTTT.

The chain combines TRBV6-6 with TRBJ1-1; TRBD1 might be the D (6 bases). CDR1 is MNHNY, CDR2 SVGAGI, per germline (reference sequence). The V gene lost 3 bases and the J gene lost 1 base, with 15 bases spanning the gap. The length of the CDR3 is 16 residues. The CDR3 sequence is CASSYDRSTTNTEAFF. CDR3 nucleotide sequence: TGTGCCAGCAGTTATGACAGGAGTACGACGAACACTGAAGCTTTCTTT.

The V and J genes are TRBV7-2 and TRBJ1-5; a possible D gene is TRBD1 (5 bases). V was clipped by 4 bases and J by 13 bases, with 17 bases between them. This CDR3 has 13 amino acids. Germline V gene sequence: CDR1 SGHTA, CDR2 FQGNSA. The CDR3 coding sequence is TGTGCCAGCAGCTCCGCTGGACACCCTCGACAGCATTTT. This sequence encodes CASSSAGHPRQHF.

V is TRBV27 and J is TRBJ1-5; D perhaps matches TRBD1 (5 bases). The CDR3 extends over 17 amino acids. Germline values: CDR1 MNHEY, CDR2 SMNVEV (reference sequence). V gave up 5 bases and J gave up 0 bases, with 17 bases separating them. The CDR3 protein is CASSPIQVDNSNQPQHF. CDR3 nucleotide sequence: TGTGCCAGCAGTCCCATACAGGTAGACAATAGCAATCAGCCCCAGCATTTT.

The chain combines TRBV9 with TRBJ2-2, with D unclear. The germline V and J ends were trimmed by 1 base and 1 base, with 11 bases remaining between them. This CDR3 spans 16 amino acids. Per the germline V gene, CDR1 is SGDLS and CDR2 is YYNGEE. This chain's CDR3 is CASSVLVSLNTGELFF. CDR3 coding DNA: TGTGCCAGCAGCGTATTAGTGTCTCTGAACACCGGGGAGCTGTTTTTT.

The chain joins TRBV5-6 to TRBJ1-1; 10 nucleotides line up with TRBD1. Unmatched junction bases numbered 5, after V lost 4 bases and J lost 5 bases. This CDR3 is 14 amino acids long. Germline CDR1 SGHDT, CDR2 YYEEEE. The CDR3 protein is CASSTGTGETEAFF. CDR3 in DNA: TGTGCCAGCAGCACCGGGACAGGGGAAACTGAAGCTTTCTTT.

The chain couples TRBV19 to TRBJ2-1; 10 bases fit TRBD2. The CDR3 runs 15 residues. Losses at the gene ends were 3 bases for V and 8 bases for J; bases not matched to a gene: 7. Germline V gene sequence: CDR1 LNHDA, CDR2 SQIVND (reference sequence). The DNA of the CDR3 is TGTGCCAGTAGTATGAGAACTAGCGGGGTATATGAGCAGTTCTTC. Its protein is CASSMRTSGVYEQFF. Full variable domain (remainder filled in from reference TRBV19 and TRBJ2-1): DGGITQSPKYLFRKEGQNVTLSCEQNLNHDAMYWYRQDPGQGLRLIYYSQIVNDFQKGDIAEGYSVSREKKESFPLTVTSAQKNPTAFYLCASSMRTSGVYEQFFGPGTRLTVL.

The sample holds one count of this clone. The gene calls are TRBV18 and TRBJ2-1, with 7 positions matching TRBD1. In germline, CDR1 is KGHSH, CDR2 LQKENI. CDR3 length equals 16 residues. V was pared by 6 bases and J by 4 bases, with 12 bases of the junction left unmatched. CDR3 sequence: CASSQGQSGGYNEQFF. The CDR3 bases are TGTGCCAGCTCGCAGGGACAGTCTGGGGGTTACAATGAGCAGTTCTTC.

This clone was counted between two and nine times. This sequence joins TRBV10-3 and TRBJ1-1, with TRBD1 identical over 9 bases. The V segment lost 0 bases and the J segment 2 bases; nucleotides outside the gene matches: 4. CDR1 and CDR2 (germline): ENHRY, SYGVKD. CDR3 length: 16 residues. The CDR3 region is CAISESGDRENTEAFF. CDR3 in DNA: TGTGCCATCAGTGAGTCGGGGGACAGGGAAAACACTGAAGCTTTCTTT.

The chain has TRBV7-9 and TRBJ2-1, with TRBD2 as a possible D gene (5 bases). Trimming removed 4 bases at V and 7 bases at J, with 14 bases between. Germline CDR1 and CDR2: SEHNR and FQNEAQ (reference sequence). The CDR3 is 14 residues long. The DNA for the CDR3 is TGTGCCAGCAGCTGGCGGACGGGAAGAAATGAGCAGTTCTTC. This encodes CASSWRTGRNEQFF.